This TCR beta chain was sequenced in a study of blood T cell repertoires in COVID-19. Study-level background: Acute and convalescent COVID-19 samples came from the United States, Italy and Spain. The cDNA or gDNA used as material had been derived from T cells, B-cell-depleted T cells, or PBMCs.

In the source study's methods: The authors estimated nucleated cell counts from reference gene primer amplification. The data were produced by immunoSEQ multiplex PCR, yet TCRdb's version contains in-frame clones alone and is incomplete. D and trimming come from the DNA, and the V and J calls and clone size come from that table. Among 100,000 or so clones, approximately 92% were seen once, and the ten largest hold about 6.6%. The V end was cut by 3 bases, the J end by 1 base, with 7 bases between. In germline, CDR1 is SGDLS, CDR2 YYNGEE. The CDR3 is 13 residues long. The sequence was collected from a woman aged 60-70 years with active COVID-19. The V call is TRBV9, the J call TRBJ1-2; TRBD1 might be the D (5 bases). What was sequenced was peripheral blood. CDR3 in DNA: TGTGCCAGCAGCGAACAGGTTAACTATGGCTACACCTTC. It codes for CASSEQVNYGYTF.